The rows below give T cell receptor beta chains drawn from one sample of a study of radiation and T cells in renal cell carcinoma. Repertoires were generated with immunoSEQ multiplex PCR, while TCRdb's copy carries only in-frame clones and drops some. Here the sample spans around 130,000 clones, more than 75% being singletons. Sample: blood, taken from a patient whose treatment included radiotherapy and nephrectomy. These receptor sequences come from a woman in her seventies with renal cell carcinoma. CDR3s include the opening cysteine and the closing phenylalanine or tryptophan. Each record gives: CDR3 DNA, CDR3 protein, clone size, V gene, J gene, D gene. D genes are given only for firm matches. A clone size is listed for some rows: how often the clone was seen (once, few, many), or a class if it is expanded.

TGTGCCTGGAGTGTTGAACGGGGACAGCCCCAGCATTTT,CAWSVERGQPQHF,-,TRBV30,TRBJ1-5,-
TGTGCCAGCAGCGGGACAGGTCGACTGAATACGCAGTATTTT,CASSGTGRLNTQYF,-,TRBV9,TRBJ2-3,TRBD1
TGTGCCAGCAGTGCCCGAACGGACAGGGGAACCGGGGAGCTGTTTTTT,CASSARTDRGTGELFF,-,TRBV25-1,TRBJ2-2,TRBD1
TGTGCCAGTACGTCAGGACAGGGCACAGATACGCAGTATTTT,CASTSGQGTDTQYF,-,TRBV19,TRBJ2-3,TRBD1
TGTGCCAGCTCACCCGGGACAGGGGCGCCCAACTATGGCTACACCTTC,CASSPGTGAPNYGYTF,-,TRBV18,TRBJ1-2,TRBD1
TGTGCCAGCAGCTCTAGTGGGGAGACCCAGTACTTC,CASSSSGETQYF,-,TRBV7-9,TRBJ2-5,-
TGTGCCAGCAGCCGCCCGCTCGGGGGCACTGAAGCTTTCTTT,CASSRPLGGTEAFF,-,TRBV14,TRBJ1-1,-
TGTGCCAGTAGTATAGGGGACGGAGTCTATGGCTACACCTTC,CASSIGDGVYGYTF,-,TRBV19,TRBJ1-2,-
TGTGCCAGCAGCTTAGATGTGGGGGCCATCACAGATACGCAGTATTTT,CASSLDVGAITDTQYF,-,TRBV7-9,TRBJ2-3,-
TGTGCCAGCAGCGCCCTCGGGGAGCTGTTTTTT,CASSALGELFF,-,TRBV9,TRBJ2-2,-
TGTGCCAGCAAACGGCTACCCGGGGAGCTGTTTTTT,CASKRLPGELFF,once,TRBV10-3,TRBJ2-2,-
TGTGCCCCCCGAGGGGGCCCCCGCTCTGGAAACACCATATATTTT,CAPRGGPRSGNTIYF,-,TRBV7-3,TRBJ1-3,TRBD1
TGTGCCAGCAGGACAGGGGGAAGATACGAGCAGTACTTC,CASRTGGRYEQYF,few,TRBV28,TRBJ2-7,TRBD1
TGTGCCAGCAGTCTTTCTGGACTGCAAGAGACCCAGTACTTC,CASSLSGLQETQYF,-,TRBV5-8,TRBJ2-5,-
TGTGCCTGGAATCGGCTCCTACAAGAGACCCAGTACTTC,CAWNRLLQETQYF,-,TRBV30,TRBJ2-5,-
TGTGCCAGTAGAGAAGCTAGCACCGGGGAGCTGTTTTTT,CASREASTGELFF,once,TRBV19,TRBJ2-2,-
TGTGCCAGCAGCTTAGTGACAGGCAATGAGCAGTTCTTC,CASSLVTGNEQFF,-,TRBV7-2,TRBJ2-1,-
TGCGCCAGCAGCTTGGCCGTGAACACTGAAGCTTTCTTT,CASSLAVNTEAFF,few,TRBV5-1,TRBJ1-1,-
TGTGCCAGCAGCTTGGGTCGGGAGACCCAGTACTTC,CASSLGRETQYF,-,TRBV5-6,TRBJ2-5,-
TGTGCCAGCAGCCCACAGGGAGGGGATCAGCCCCAGCATTTT,CASSPQGGDQPQHF,once,TRBV7-8,TRBJ1-5,-